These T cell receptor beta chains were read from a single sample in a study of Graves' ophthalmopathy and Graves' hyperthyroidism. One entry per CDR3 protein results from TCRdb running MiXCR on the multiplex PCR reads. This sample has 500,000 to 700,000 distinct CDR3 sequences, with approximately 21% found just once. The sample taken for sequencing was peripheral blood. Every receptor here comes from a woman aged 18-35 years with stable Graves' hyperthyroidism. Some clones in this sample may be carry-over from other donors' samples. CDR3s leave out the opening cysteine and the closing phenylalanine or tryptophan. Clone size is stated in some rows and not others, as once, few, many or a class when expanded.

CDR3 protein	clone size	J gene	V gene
ASRTSLGAPRSNEQY	-	TRBJ2-7	TRBV28
SAPAGVNSWGTEAF	many	TRBJ1-1	TRBV29-1
ASSQGQGAVAPLH	many	TRBJ1-6	TRBV4-1
ASSEWYPGQGARAF	few	TRBJ1-1	TRBV25-1
ASRGSGLAAYEQY	many	TRBJ2-7	TRBV28
ASSLAGLSGYS	-	TRBJ1-2	TRBV12-3/TRBV12-4
ASSPLAGWETQY	many	TRBJ2-5	TRBV7-3
ASSLKEGHTIY	-	TRBJ1-3	TRBV6-2/TRBV6-3
ASTPGGGRLPYGYT	-	TRBJ1-2	TRBV12-3/TRBV12-4
ASSYGHGSNQPQH	many	TRBJ1-5	TRBV6-2/TRBV6-3
ASSLATGRTGELF	few	TRBJ2-2	TRBV12-3/TRBV12-4
ASSGLAGVQGTGELF	-	TRBJ2-2	TRBV5-1
ASSLGDPGANQPQH	-	TRBJ1-5	TRBV12-3/TRBV12-4
ASTGGTAYGYT	-	TRBJ1-2	TRBV28
ASSLGGRASQETQY	many	TRBJ2-5	TRBV28
ATSDYLETQY	few	TRBJ2-5	TRBV24-1
ASSPQLAGDYEQY	many	TRBJ2-7	TRBV28
ASSLAVGETQY	many	TRBJ2-5	TRBV5-5
ASSPMVINYGYT	many	TRBJ1-2	TRBV18
ASSGRQLETQY	-	TRBJ2-5	TRBV6-1
ASSSVGKGTEAF	-	TRBJ1-1	TRBV6-5
SASVGGHQPQH	-	TRBJ1-5	TRBV20-1
ASSSTGVGANVLT	many	TRBJ2-6	TRBV12-3/TRBV12-4
ASSQGTLQANVLT	once	TRBJ2-6	TRBV3-1
SAPGQGNYGYT	many	TRBJ1-2	TRBV20-1
SARVPTRPYEQY	many	TRBJ2-7	TRBV20-1
ASSIVFQPQH	few	TRBJ1-5	TRBV6-2/TRBV6-3
ASSLSDSLEY	-	TRBJ2-7	TRBV12-3/TRBV12-4
ASSAGTAFMNTEAF	-	TRBJ1-1	TRBV6-1
ASSSGRRRETEAF	-	TRBJ1-1	TRBV6-1
ASSPQGLYETQY	-	TRBJ2-5	TRBV11-2
ASSTTGGRTEAF	once	TRBJ1-1	TRBV19
ASSRDTASPLH	many	TRBJ1-6	TRBV11-3
ASSEPPGHGYEQY	many	TRBJ2-7	TRBV6-1
SVDQKVETQY	few	TRBJ2-5	TRBV29-1
ASSEGQLNSPLH	-	TRBJ1-6	TRBV2
SASGTGRDTEAF	-	TRBJ1-1	TRBV20-1
ASRGQGAGEAF	-	TRBJ1-1	TRBV28
ASSPSPGGYHSNQPQH	many	TRBJ1-5	TRBV6-4
ASSYKGITEAF	many	TRBJ1-1	TRBV6-5
ASSSSSAPSSYEQY	many	TRBJ2-7	TRBV28